A single T cell receptor (beta chain) is shown here with its context. This sample was included in a study of blood T cell repertoires in COVID-19. V lost 0 bases and J 1 base, leaving 11 bases between the germline ends. The germline CDR1 and CDR2 sequences are SGHNT and YYREEE (reference sequence). The CDR3 sequence is 15 residues long. The authors' processing: Reference gene primer amplification in the assay estimated nucleated cell counts. Method: immunoSEQ multiplex PCR; TCRdb's copy keeps in-frame clones and lacks some. V, J and clone size reflect that table, while D and trimming were determined from the DNA. The sample yields some 150,000 clones, 88% seen once.

The rearrangement links TRBV5-4 to TRBJ2-7, with D maybe TRBD1 (6 bases). The TCR was taken from a woman in her sixties or seventies with acute or convalescent COVID-19. Sequenced material: peripheral blood. The CDR3 DNA reads as TGTGCCAGCAGCTTGGGGGCAGGGGCGTCCTACGAGCAGTACTTC. This translates into CASSLGAGASYEQYF.